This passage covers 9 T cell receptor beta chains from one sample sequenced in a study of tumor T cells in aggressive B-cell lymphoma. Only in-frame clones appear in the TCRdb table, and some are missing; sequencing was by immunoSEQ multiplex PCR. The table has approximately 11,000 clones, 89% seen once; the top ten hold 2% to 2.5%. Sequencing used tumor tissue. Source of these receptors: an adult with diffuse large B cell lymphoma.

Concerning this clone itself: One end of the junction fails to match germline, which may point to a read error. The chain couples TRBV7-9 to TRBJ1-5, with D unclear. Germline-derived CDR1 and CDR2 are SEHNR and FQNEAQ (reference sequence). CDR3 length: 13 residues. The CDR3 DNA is TGTGCCAGCAGCGGAGGCAGTAATCAGCCACAGCATTTT. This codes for CASSGGSNQPQHF.

The CDR3 spells CASRGRLAGDYEQYF. The CDR3 region has the DNA TGTGCCAGCAGGGGAAGACTAGCGGGTGACTACGAGCAGTACTTC. V and J are TRBV28 and TRBJ2-7, with TRBD2 matching over 10 bases. V lost 6 bases to trimming and J lost 3 bases; unmatched junction nucleotides: 8. This CDR3 is 15 amino acids long. Germline CDR1 reads MDHEN; CDR2 reads SYDVKM.

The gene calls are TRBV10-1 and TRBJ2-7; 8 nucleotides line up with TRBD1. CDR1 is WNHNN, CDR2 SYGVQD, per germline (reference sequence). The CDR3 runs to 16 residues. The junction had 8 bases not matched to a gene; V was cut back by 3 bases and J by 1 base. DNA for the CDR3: TGCGCCAGCAGTGATGCCCCCGGGACAGGATCCTACGAGCAGTACTTC. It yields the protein CASSDAPGTGSYEQYF.

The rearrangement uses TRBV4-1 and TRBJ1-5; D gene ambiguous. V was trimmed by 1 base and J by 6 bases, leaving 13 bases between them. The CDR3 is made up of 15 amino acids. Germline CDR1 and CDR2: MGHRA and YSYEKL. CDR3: CASSQGGGSGQPQHF. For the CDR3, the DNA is TGCGCCAGCAGCCAAGGAGGCGGTAGCGGTCAGCCCCAGCATTTT.

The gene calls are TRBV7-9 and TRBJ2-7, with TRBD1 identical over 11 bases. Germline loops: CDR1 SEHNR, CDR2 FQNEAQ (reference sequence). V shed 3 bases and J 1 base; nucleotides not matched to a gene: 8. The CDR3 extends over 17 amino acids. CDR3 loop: CASSFPRDRGVSYEQYF. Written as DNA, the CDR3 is TGTGCCAGCAGCTTCCCTAGGGACAGGGGGGTGTCCTACGAGCAGTACTTC.

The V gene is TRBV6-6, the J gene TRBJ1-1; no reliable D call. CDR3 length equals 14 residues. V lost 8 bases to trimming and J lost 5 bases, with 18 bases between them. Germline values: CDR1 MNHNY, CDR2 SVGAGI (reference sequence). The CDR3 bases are TGTGCCAGCGGATTTGGCGGAGTTTGGACTGAAGCTTTCTTT. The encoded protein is CASGFGGVWTEAFF.

CDR3: CASSRTSGVGDTQYF. The CDR3 DNA follows: TGTGCCAGCAGCCGTACTAGCGGGGTGGGAGATACGCAGTATTTT. V gene TRBV5-4 combines with J gene TRBJ2-3, with 10 bases fitting TRBD2. With V trimmed by 4 bases and J by 5 bases, 7 bases remained unmatched. CDR1 and CDR2 from the germline V gene are SGHNT and YYREEE (reference sequence). The CDR3 is 15 residues long.

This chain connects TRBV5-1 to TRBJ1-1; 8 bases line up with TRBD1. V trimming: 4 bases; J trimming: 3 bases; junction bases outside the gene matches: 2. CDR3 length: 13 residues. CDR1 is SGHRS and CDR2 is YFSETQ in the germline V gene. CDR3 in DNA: TGCGCCAGCAGCCCAGGGGGCTACACTGAAGCTTTCTTT. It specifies CASSPGGYTEAFF.

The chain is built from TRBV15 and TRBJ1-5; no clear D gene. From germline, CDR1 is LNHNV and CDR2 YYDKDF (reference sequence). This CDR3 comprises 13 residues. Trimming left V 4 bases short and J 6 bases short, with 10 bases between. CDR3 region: CATSKGLLQPQHF. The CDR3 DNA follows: TGTGCCACCAGCAAAGGACTGCTTCAGCCCCAGCATTTT.